The next 5 T cell receptor beta chains were all read from a single sample in a study of PD-1 blockade in classical Hodgkin lymphoma. Time point: cycle 4 day 1 (C4D1), after 5 to 7 weeks of nivolumab. Every one of the patients relapsed after autologous stem cell transplantation (brentuximab vedotin exposure was variable). The assay was immunoSEQ multiplex PCR, and TCRdb's table has in-frame clones only and misses some. The table records tens of thousands of clones, 88% of them present only once. The sequences come from peripheral blood mononuclear cells (PBMCs), collected before the fourth cycle of nivolumab. The receptors shown here come from a human donor with classical Hodgkin lymphoma.

The V gene is TRBV5-1, the J gene TRBJ2-1; TRBD2 is a possible D gene (5 bases). This CDR3 comprises 14 residues. Trimming took 4 bases from V and 5 from J, leaving 13 bases between them. Germline CDR1 reads SGHRS; CDR2 reads YFSETQ. The CDR3 reads CASSPRGRHNEQFF. The CDR3, as DNA: TGCGCCAGCAGCCCCCGAGGGCGCCACAATGAGCAGTTCTTC.

This clone was seen a single time. The chain couples TRBV18 to TRBJ2-2, with TRBD2 matching 10 bases. Unmatched junction bases numbered 7, after V lost 2 bases and J lost 4 bases. CDR3 length equals 17 residues. Germline CDR1 is KGHSH and CDR2 is LQKENI. CDR3 protein: CASSPSSGRAVTGELFF. In DNA form, the CDR3 reads TGTGCCAGCTCACCATCCAGCGGGAGGGCCGTCACCGGGGAGCTGTTTTTT. The variable domain in full, with the rest retrieved from reference TRBV18 and TRBJ2-2, is NAGVMQNPRHLVRRRGQEARLRCSPMKGHSHVYWYRQLPEEGLKFMVYLQKENIIDESGMPKERFSAEFPKEGPSILRIQQVVRGDSAAYFCASSPSSGRAVTGELFFGEGSRLTVL.

This chain links TRBV10-3 with TRBJ2-5; D unclear. Germline-derived CDR1 and CDR2 are ENHRY and SYGVKD. Trimming stripped 4 bases from V and 4 bases from J, with 4 bases between. This CDR3 is built from 11 residues. CDR3 bases: TGTGCCATCAGTGTCGGAGAGACCCAGTACTTC. Its protein is CAISVGETQYF.

The chain couples TRBV15 to TRBJ2-5, with D perhaps given as TRBD1 or TRBD2 (5 bases each). CDR1 LNHNV and CDR2 YYDKDF come from the germline V gene (reference sequence). The CDR3 contains 16 residues. V was cut by 1 base and J by 5 bases, with 17 bases left in between. The CDR3 sequence: CATSRGERGRGETQYF. The CDR3 nucleotides are TGTGCCACCAGCAGAGGCGAGAGGGGCCGAGGTGAGACCCAGTACTTC.

J is TRBJ1-2 and V is TRBV6-1; D remains ambiguous. The CDR3 runs 14 residues. The ends were cut back, 0 bases at V and 5 bases at J, with 10 bases in the middle. Germline CDR1 and CDR2: MNHNS and SASEGT. CDR3 nucleotides: TGTGCCAGCAGTGAAGCGGTGAACGTATATGGCTACACCTTC. This sequence encodes CASSEAVNVYGYTF.